In its sample, the clone carrying this T cell receptor beta chain was seen a few times. Its target is not known. This sample was taken from a study of response to subunit inactivated influenza vaccine. General study findings and limits: Only a handful of new T cells, the authors suggested, are recruited with each seasonal influenza vaccination.

The CDR3 runs 13 residues. Germline CDR1 reads KGHDR; CDR2 reads SFDVKD. V lost 9 bases to trimming and J lost 3 bases; unmatched junction nucleotides: 5. MiXCR, applied by TCRdb to the RT-PCR reads, yields one record per CDR3 protein. In the table there are approximately 200,000 distinct CDR3 sequences, about 15% of which are singletons. The chain links TRBV24-1 to TRBJ2-7; 9 bases are a match to TRBD1. This clonotype originated in a man aged 50-60 years who received an inactivated influenza vaccine. The sample here was CD8+ T cells sorted from PBMCs, taken around 5 days after vaccination. CDR3 amino acids: CATEPGQGYEQYF. The DNA for the CDR3 is TGTGCCACCGAACCGGGACAGGGCTACGAGCAGTACTTC.